The sequence of this TCR beta chain was determined in a study of cytomegalovirus exposure and HLA in healthy donors. The V end lost 5 bases, the J end lost 8 bases, and 15 bases lay between the germline ends. This CDR3 is built from 14 residues. Germline lookup yields CDR1 SGHTA and CDR2 FQGNSA. The PCR ran on 60 Vbeta and 13 Jbeta primers. Assay used: immunoSEQ multiplex PCR; TCRdb lists only in-frame clones, some missing. The table records over 150,000 clones, 68% of them present only once. Sequencing was carried out using PBMCs. The J gene is TRBJ1-4, the V gene TRBV7-2, with D possibly TRBD1 on 6 matching bases. The receptor was isolated from a middle-aged woman in good health and CMV-seropositive. CDR3 sequence (DNA): TGTGCCAGCAGCCACAAGGGGGTAGAGGAAAAACTGTTTTTT. It specifies CASSHKGVEEKLFF.